The sample holds one count of the clone carrying this T cell receptor beta chain. The antigen is unknown. The CDR3 totals 14 residues. Germline V lookup: CDR1 LNHDA, CDR2 SQIVND (reference sequence). The germline V and J ends were trimmed by 5 bases and 2 bases, with 12 bases remaining between them. The entry originates in a study of cytomegalovirus exposure and HLA in healthy donors. Study-wide context: As released early, the data held approximately 80 million unique TCRs from HLA-typed donors.

It was with 60 Vbeta and 13 Jbeta primers that the PCR ran. Sequenced by immunoSEQ multiplex PCR; TCRdb stores in-frame clones only, minus some. The sample contains 150,000 to 200,000 clones, just over 75% of which appear only once. Findings and caveats of the study: A cluster of highly shared sequence variants was likely a sequencing artifact. A later analysis linked a missense DCLRE1C variant to TCR beta V- and J-gene trimming. Later findings reportedly placed an Asian-associated ancestry cluster below the approximately 620-donor mean for N-insertions.

Input material: PBMCs. The receptor was isolated from a woman between 40 and 50 years old in good health and CMV-seronegative. V and J are TRBV19 and TRBJ2-5, with a tentative D call TRBD1 (5 bases). CDR3 DNA: TGTGCCAGTAGTCTCGACGACAGTCAAGAGACCCAGTACTTC. Encoded protein: CASSLDDSQETQYF.